Listed here is a single TCR beta chain. The data were produced by immunoSEQ multiplex PCR, yet TCRdb's version contains in-frame clones alone and is incomplete. The sample contains 130,000 to 150,000 clones, 75% to 85% of which appear only once. This record belongs to a study of blood T cell repertoires in COVID-19. After removal of 0 bases from V and 4 bases from J, the junction contained 4 bases not matched to a gene. The CDR3 is 15 amino acids. The V gene's germline CDR1 is SGHKS and CDR2 YYEKEE (reference sequence). The source material was peripheral blood. This receptor was obtained from a man in his 60s with active or convalescent COVID-19. The genes are TRBV5-5 and TRBJ2-7, with 10 positions matching TRBD1. CDR3 DNA: TGTGCCAGCAGCTTGGCCGACAGGGGGCTATACGAGCAGTACTTC. Amino acids: CASSLADRGLYEQYF.